A selection of T cell receptor beta chains follows, all from one sample in a study of siplizumab effects on memory and regulatory T cells. Clones were read by immunoSEQ multiplex PCR, and TCRdb kept only the in-frame ones, dropping some. The sample has about 85,000 clones, over 90% seen once; the top ten hold about 18%. Source material: CD8+ T cells sorted from blood. The receptors were gathered from a human donor in good health. The CDR3 runs from the conserved cysteine through the conserved F or W. The order of the fields is CDR3 protein, V gene, J gene.

CDR3 protein: CASSRTPSRERVYEQYF
V gene: TRBV7-3
J gene: TRBJ2-7

CDR3 protein: CASSQSWETYEQYF
V gene: TRBV23-1
J gene: TRBJ2-7

CDR3 protein: CASSPRQGGNQPQHF
V gene: TRBV6-5
J gene: TRBJ1-5

CDR3 protein: CASSEGVGFSYEQYF
V gene: TRBV6-1
J gene: TRBJ2-7

CDR3 protein: CASSYGTEELFF
V gene: TRBV4-1
J gene: TRBJ2-2

CDR3 protein: CASSPGQGPYNEQFF
V gene: TRBV7-6
J gene: TRBJ2-1

CDR3 protein: CASSLVDRGSEQYF
V gene: TRBV7-9
J gene: TRBJ2-7

CDR3 protein: CSVRPGSMETQYF
V gene: TRBV29-1
J gene: TRBJ2-5

CDR3 protein: CASSLGQGLGNEQFF
V gene: TRBV4-1
J gene: TRBJ2-1

CDR3 protein: CASSFDEQYF
V gene: TRBV5-1
J gene: TRBJ2-7

CDR3 protein: CASSVTSGSTDTQYF
V gene: TRBV19
J gene: TRBJ2-3

CDR3 protein: CASSANSGTDHYEQYF
V gene: TRBV7-9
J gene: TRBJ2-7

CDR3 protein: CASSILLPGAQETQYF
V gene: TRBV21-1
J gene: TRBJ2-5

CDR3 protein: CSATGVEQYF
V gene: TRBV29-1
J gene: TRBJ2-7

CDR3 protein: CSVAPVGKETQYF
V gene: TRBV29-1
J gene: TRBJ2-5

CDR3 protein: CASSFITSGIRDTQYF
V gene: TRBV7-9
J gene: TRBJ2-3

CDR3 protein: CASSPGGAGVRVETQYF
V gene: TRBV27
J gene: TRBJ2-5

CDR3 protein: CASSQRTSGSNEQYF
V gene: TRBV4-2
J gene: TRBJ2-7

CDR3 protein: CATSRDSGTSNTGELFF
V gene: TRBV15
J gene: TRBJ2-2

CDR3 protein: CASSLLSGSDIQYF
V gene: TRBV5-1
J gene: TRBJ2-4

CDR3 protein: CATSTPRDGPNYEQYF
V gene: TRBV15
J gene: TRBJ2-7

CDR3 protein: CASKSVAEAYEQYF
V gene: TRBV5-1
J gene: TRBJ2-7